Here is one T cell receptor beta chain with its context. It has no known antigen specificity. No clone much larger than this one lies a single base away; base qualities are absent. TCR cDNA was made using 5'RACE template switching, a step that added a universal primer site and unique molecular identifiers. Priming for cDNA synthesis came from both the TCR alpha and TCR beta constant segments. Library amplification used two PCR steps, and the second PCR step added sample barcodes and sequencing adapters. Libraries were sequenced on Illumina HiSeq 2500 (2x100 bp) or NovaSeq (2x150 bp). For the original study's pipeline: Demultiplexing of reads and collapsing into UMI consensus sequences were performed with MIGEC, and V(D)J alignment was carried out with MiXCR. Clonotypes responding to the vaccine were identified with edgeR on replicate PBMC samples, with the criteria of FDR below 0.01 and a log2 fold change above 5 up to day 15. Bulk clonotypes were assigned CD4 or CD8 identity according to which sequenced CD4 or CD8 repertoire held them at higher abundance. The public reads were reprocessed in TCRdb via fastp at Q25 and MiXCR, keeping in-frame beta chains. CDR3 protein sequences are deduplicated, and each keeps its most common genes and DNA. These V and J calls originate from TCRdb's pipeline instead of the authors' own analysis. The sample table contains almost 600,000 distinct CDR3 sequences; only one count was recorded for roughly 14% of them. The ten top clones hold about 14% of the sample.

This specimen comes from a study of T cells after yellow fever vaccination (dated by TCRdb to the late 2010s). Turning to the overall study: Libraries from fractions with low cell numbers were prepared with the SMART-Seq v4 Ultra Low Input RNA kit. To track T-cell clones before and after primary and booster YFV17D yellow fever vaccination, bulk TCR alpha and beta repertoires were sequenced longitudinally. Two healthy male donors made up the cohort, one aged 18 to 30 years and the other aged 30 to 40 years. Blood was drawn at multiple timepoints before and after primary and secondary immunization, with bulk PBMC replicates and cell subsets isolated.

Its CDR3 holds 14 amino acids, cysteine through phenylalanine. The only DNA kept is the CDR3, 42 bases in frame from the first base. Cut back by 4 bases and 4 bases, the V and J ends lie 14 bases apart. The germline V gene yields SGHTA for CDR1 and FQGNSA for CDR2. Study-wide conclusions, independent of this receptor: FACS-sorted repertoires could contain abundant contaminating clonotypes from the bulk population, so computational filtering was required. After the booster, most clones that had expanded after primary vaccination were detected again (about 97% of CD4 and around nine tenths of CD8), suggesting broad maintenance of memory. The secondary T-cell response was weaker than the primary response but faster, peaking on day 5 instead of day 15. A small share of clonotypes occurred in both CD4 and CD8 compartments, likely arising from convergent recombination. Because the study included only a couple of donors, the extent to which the findings can be generalized is limited.

What this sample's treatment or condition label stands for: live attenuated yellow fever vaccine strain. At each blood-draw timepoint, two biological replicates of bulk PBMCs were collected. PBMCs were isolated from peripheral blood using a standard Ficoll-Paque protocol. TriZol was used to extract RNA from bulk PBMCs, from CD4 and CD8 fractions, and from dextramer-positive and dextramer-negative fractions. The specimen was PBMCs, collected on the day of the yellow fever booster vaccination. This sequence originates from a man aged 25-40 years who received the YFV17D yellow fever vaccine. The chain is assembled from TRBV7-2 and TRBJ2-7; the D call could be TRBD1 or TRBD2, with each sharing 6 bases. CDR3 sequence: CASSSLGGWYEQYF. The DNA sequence is as follows: TGTGCCAGCAGCTCCTTAGGGGGGTGGTACGAGCAGTACTTC.